The clone carrying this TCR beta chain was observed a handful of times. MiXCR, run by TCRdb on the RT-PCR reads, gives a single entry per CDR3 protein. The sample contains about 680,000 distinct CDR3 sequences, approximately 15% of which appear only once. Germline V gene sequence: CDR1 MGHDK, CDR2 SYGVNS. V shed 3 bases and J shed 1 base, with 9 bases lying between them. The CDR3 has 14 amino acids. The chain joins TRBV25-1 to TRBJ1-1, with D possibly being TRBD1 (5 bases). This receptor was taken from a female donor in good health, serving as a healthy control. The source material was memory CD4+ T cells from blood. DNA of the CDR3: TGTGCCAGCAGTGATAGGGGCCGGAACACTGAAGCTTTCTTT. Translating gives CASSDRGRNTEAFF.